Only one count was recorded for the clone carrying this T cell receptor beta chain. Its antigen is not known. This sample was taken from a study of identical twins. Healthy Caucasians were all of the donors. The J segment lost 7 bases and the V segment lost 5 bases, leaving 4 bases of the junction unmatched. The CDR3 is made up of 15 amino acids. A single record per CDR3 protein comes from TCRdb applying MiXCR to the 5' RACE reads. The top ten clones hold 0.27% of a sample with some 1,600,000 distinct CDR3 sequences, roughly 35% of them seen once. General study results and limits: Less excess twin sharing appeared in beta out-of-frame sequences. Models predicted too little out-of-frame TCR alpha sharing in monozygotic twins.

The sequence came from a newborn girl in good health. Sequenced: cord blood. The chain couples TRBV12-3 or TRBV12-4 to TRBJ2-2; 13 bases map to TRBD2. The CDR3 loop reads CASSPGLAGFGELFF. In DNA form, the CDR3 reads TGTGCCAGCAGTCCGGGACTAGCGGGATTCGGGGAGCTGTTTTTT.